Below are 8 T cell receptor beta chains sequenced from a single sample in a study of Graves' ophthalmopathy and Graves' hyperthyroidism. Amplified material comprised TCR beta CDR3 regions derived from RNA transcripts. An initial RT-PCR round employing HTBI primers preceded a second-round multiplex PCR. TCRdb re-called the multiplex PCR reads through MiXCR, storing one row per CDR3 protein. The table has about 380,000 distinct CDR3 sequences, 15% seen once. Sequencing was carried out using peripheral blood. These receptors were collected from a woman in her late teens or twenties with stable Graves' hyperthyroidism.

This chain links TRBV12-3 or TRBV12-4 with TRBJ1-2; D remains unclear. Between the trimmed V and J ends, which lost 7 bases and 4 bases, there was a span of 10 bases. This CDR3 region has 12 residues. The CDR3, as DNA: TGTGCCAGCACCCGGAGATCCTATGGCTACACCTTC. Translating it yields CASTRRSYGYTF.

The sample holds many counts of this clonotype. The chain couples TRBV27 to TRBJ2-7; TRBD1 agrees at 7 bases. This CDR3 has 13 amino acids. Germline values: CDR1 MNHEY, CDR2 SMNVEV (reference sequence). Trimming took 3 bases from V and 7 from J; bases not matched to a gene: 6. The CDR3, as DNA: TGTGCCAGCAGTTTCGGCAGGGGGAGAGAGCAGTACTTC. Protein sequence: CASSFGRGREQYF.

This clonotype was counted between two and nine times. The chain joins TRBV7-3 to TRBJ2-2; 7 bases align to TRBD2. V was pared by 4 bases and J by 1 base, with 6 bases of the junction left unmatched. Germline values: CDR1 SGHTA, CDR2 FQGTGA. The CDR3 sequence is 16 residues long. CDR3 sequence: CASSSGGGMNTGELFF. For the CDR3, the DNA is TGTGCCAGCAGCTCCGGCGGGGGAATGAACACCGGGGAGCTGTTTTTT.

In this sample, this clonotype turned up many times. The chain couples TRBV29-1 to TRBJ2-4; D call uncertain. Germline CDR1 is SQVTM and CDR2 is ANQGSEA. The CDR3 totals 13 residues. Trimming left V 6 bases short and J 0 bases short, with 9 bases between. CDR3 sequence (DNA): TGCAGCGTCCCCGTGGGAGCCAAAAACATTCAGTACTTC. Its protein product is CSVPVGAKNIQYF.

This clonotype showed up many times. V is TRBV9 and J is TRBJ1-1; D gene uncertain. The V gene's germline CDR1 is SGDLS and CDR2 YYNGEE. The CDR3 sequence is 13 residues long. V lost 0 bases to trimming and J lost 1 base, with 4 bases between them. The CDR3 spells CASSVERNTEAFF. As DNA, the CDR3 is TGTGCCAGCAGCGTAGAAAGGAACACTGAAGCTTTCTTT.

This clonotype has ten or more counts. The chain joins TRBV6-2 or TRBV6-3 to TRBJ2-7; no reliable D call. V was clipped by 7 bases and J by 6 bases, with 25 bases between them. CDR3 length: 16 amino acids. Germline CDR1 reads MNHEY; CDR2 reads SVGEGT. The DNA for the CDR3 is TGTGCCAGCACCATTGTCCGAGCCGGGCCTAGAGGCGAGCAGTACTTC. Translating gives CASTIVRAGPRGEQYF.

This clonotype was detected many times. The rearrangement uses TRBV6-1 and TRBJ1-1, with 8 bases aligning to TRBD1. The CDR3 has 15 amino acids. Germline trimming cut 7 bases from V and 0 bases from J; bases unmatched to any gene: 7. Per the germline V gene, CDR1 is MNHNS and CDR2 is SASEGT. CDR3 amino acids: CASTMDRVMNTEAFF. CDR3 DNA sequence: TGTGCCAGCACCATGGACAGGGTCATGAACACTGAAGCTTTCTTT.

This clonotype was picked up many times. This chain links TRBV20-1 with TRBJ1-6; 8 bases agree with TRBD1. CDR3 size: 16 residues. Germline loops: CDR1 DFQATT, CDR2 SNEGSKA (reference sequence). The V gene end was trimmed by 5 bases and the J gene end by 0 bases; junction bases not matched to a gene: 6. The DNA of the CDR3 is TGCAGTGCTTATCGACAGGGGAGCTCCTATAATTCACCCCTCCACTTT. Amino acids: CSAYRQGSSYNSPLHF.